This paragraph covers one T cell receptor beta chain sequence. What it binds is not known. Described time point: blood 2 weeks post-SBRT. Treatment reported: 15 Gy SBRT to primary tumor, nephrectomy 4 weeks later. Blood was sampled at baseline, 2 weeks and 4 weeks after SBRT. The tumor was a clear cell renal cell carcinoma. Some clones are missing from TCRdb's copy, which holds only in-frame ones; the method was immunoSEQ multiplex PCR. The table has about 150,000 clones, roughly 86% seen once. This record comes from a study of radiation and T cells in renal cell carcinoma. At the level of the study: Nephrectomy followed 15 Gy stereotactic body radiation by 4 weeks.

General observations from the study: Top tumor clonotypes rose in blood 2 weeks post-radiation, then contracted.

The TCR originated in a woman aged 50 to 60 with renal cell carcinoma. The starting material was blood, obtained from a patient whose treatment included radiotherapy and nephrectomy.

CDR3 in amino acids: CAIPRGERSGGAPDTQYF. Written as DNA, the CDR3 is TGTGCCATCCCCCGAGGAGAGCGCAGCGGGGGGGCCCCAGATACGCAGTATTTT. The rearrangement links TRBV7-9 to TRBJ2-3; 10 nucleotides align to TRBD2. Germline trimming cut 10 bases from V and 4 bases from J; bases unmatched to any gene: 20. Germline CDR1 is SEHNR and CDR2 is FQNEAQ (reference sequence). The CDR3 totals 18 residues.